This T cell receptor (beta chain) originates from a study of a mutant IDH1 vaccine in newly diagnosed glioma. Study overall: Therapy received beforehand was radiotherapy, temozolomide, or both, with most patients given both.

This clone was seen only once. The target antigen is unknown. TCRdb keeps only in-frame clones here, not all; method: immunoSEQ multiplex PCR. The top ten clones hold roughly 4% of a sample with approximately 62,000 clones, approximately 81% of them seen once. Time point: week 35, safety follow-up. Vaccine doses each comprised 300 ug of mutant IDH1 20-mer peptide, with topical imiquimod. V was trimmed by 10 bases and J by 2 bases, leaving 14 bases between them. The CDR3 sequence is 13 residues long. The germline V gene encodes CDR1 MDHEN and CDR2 SYDVKM. This specimen was PBMCs, taken from a glioma patient whose treatment included an IDH1 peptide vaccine. The receptor was derived from a man under 40 with glioma. The chain is built from TRBV28 and TRBJ1-1; D uncertain. The CDR3 spells CATRTTGNTEAFF. The CDR3 bases are TGTGCCACCAGAACGACGGGAAACACTGAAGCTTTCTTT.